This entry concerns a single T cell receptor (beta chain). Its antigen is not known. The V and J ends lost 4 bases and 4 bases, in that order; junction bases with no gene match: 7. This CDR3 region has 14 residues. Germline CDR1 SGHNT, CDR2 YYREEE (reference sequence). Only in-frame clones appear in the TCRdb table, and some are missing; sequencing was by immunoSEQ multiplex PCR. The profile covers approximately 20,000 clones, with 86% appearing a single time and 4% to 5.5% taken by the ten largest. These data originate in a study of chemoradiotherapy in HPV16-positive cancers. General study points: Non-HPV-specific T cells did not expand in tumors during treatment, whereas candidate HPV-specific clones and E7-related motifs did.

The sequence came from a human donor with HPV-associated anogenital cancer. The chain recombines TRBV5-4 with TRBJ1-1; TRBD1 agrees at 7 bases. The sample here was blood, taken from a patient who underwent chemoradiotherapy. In nucleotides, the CDR3 is TGTGCCAGCAGCATCACAGGGGATCTCACTGAAGCTTTCTTT. It yields the protein CASSITGDLTEAFF. The variable domain in full, with the rest retrieved from reference TRBV5-4 and TRBJ1-1, is ETGVTQSPTHLIKTRGQQVTLRCSSQSGHNTVSWYQQALGQGPQFIFQYYREEENGRGNFPPRFSGLQFPNYSSELNVNALELDDSALYLCASSITGDLTEAFFGQGTRLTVV.